The 20 T cell receptor beta chains presented below share a single source sample, sequenced in a study of cytomegalovirus exposure and HLA in healthy donors. The study ran its PCR with 60 Vbeta and 13 Jbeta primers. Generated by immunoSEQ multiplex PCR, the TCRdb table keeps only in-frame clones and is missing some. Its table records 80,000 to 100,000 clones. The source material was PBMCs. These receptors came from a woman in her twenties or thirties in good health and CMV-seronegative.

The chain links TRBV28 to TRBJ1-5; 9 positions agree with TRBD1. CDR1 is MDHEN, CDR2 SYDVKM, per germline. This CDR3 has 14 residues. V lost 5 bases and J lost 5; bases outside the gene matches: 4. In DNA form, the CDR3 reads TGTGCCAGCAGTCCGTGGACAGGGGATCAGCCCCAGCATTTT. Residues: CASSPWTGDQPQHF. Full variable domain (rest looked up from reference TRBV28 and TRBJ1-5): DVKVTQSSRYLVKRTGEKVFLECVQDMDHENMFWYRQDPGLGLRLIYFSYDVKMKEKGDIPEGYSVSREKKERFSLILESASTNQTSMYLCASSPWTGDQPQHFGDGTRLSIL.

The rearrangement links TRBV11-3 to TRBJ2-3; TRBD2 agrees at 8 bases. Germline CDR1 reads SGHNT; CDR2 reads YENEEA. The CDR3 is made up of 18 amino acids. Trimming removed 1 base from V and 0 bases from J; junction bases left unmatched: 9. CDR3 amino acids: CASSLGSLAGPSTDTQYF. In DNA form, the CDR3 reads TGTGCCAGCAGCTTAGGGAGCCTAGCGGGTCCTAGCACAGATACGCAGTATTTT.

The J gene is TRBJ2-7, the V gene TRBV7-9; D is perhaps TRBD2 (7 bases). This CDR3 contains 13 residues. V lost 6 bases, J lost 1 base, and 10 bases lay in between. Germline-derived CDR1 and CDR2 are SEHNR and FQNEAQ (reference sequence). DNA of the CDR3: TGTGCCAGCAGTAGGGGGGGTTCCTACGAGCAGTACTTC. The encoded protein is CASSRGGSYEQYF.

The genes are TRBV4-2 and TRBJ1-2, with a possible D match to TRBD1 (5 bases). CDR1 is LGHNA, CDR2 YNFKEQ, per germline. CDR3 length equals 14 residues. The ends were cut back, 0 bases at V and 7 bases at J, with 12 bases in the middle. CDR3 region: CASSQEGTVAGYTF. The CDR3, as DNA: TGTGCCAGCAGCCAAGAGGGGACTGTGGCTGGCTACACCTTC.

V is TRBV6-5 and J is TRBJ2-5; D gene ambiguous. Near its end, the DNA agrees better with TRBJ2-7, so the J call may be wrong. Germline lookup yields CDR1 MNHEY and CDR2 SVGAGI. This CDR3 region has 13 residues. CDR3 in amino acids: CASRPTATYEQYF. The DNA of the CDR3 is TGTGCATCCAGACCAACAGCTACCTACGAGCAGTACTTC.

V is TRBV28 and J is TRBJ2-7; 7 bases line up with TRBD1. Germline V gene lookup returns CDR1 MDHEN and CDR2 SYDVKM. With 6 bases clipped from V and 5 bases from J, the junction kept 7 bases outside the gene matches. CDR3 length equals 13 residues. CDR3 residues: CASRRTGPDEQYF. Written as DNA, the CDR3 is TGTGCCAGCAGGCGGACAGGCCCCGACGAGCAGTACTTC. Variable domain in full (rest from reference TRBV28 and TRBJ2-7): DVKVTQSSRYLVKRTGEKVFLECVQDMDHENMFWYRQDPGLGLRLIYFSYDVKMKEKGDIPEGYSVSREKKERFSLILESASTNQTSMYLCASRRTGPDEQYFGPGTRLTVT.

With respect to this clone: An end of the junction differs from the germline gene, which may be a read error. This chain links TRBV7-7 with TRBJ2-7; tentative D call: TRBD2 (5 bases). This CDR3 comprises 13 residues. CDR1 SSHAT and CDR2 FNYEAQ come from the germline V gene (reference sequence). The CDR3 DNA follows: TGTGCTAGCAGCGAGAGCCCCAGCGGCGAGCAGTACTTC. Protein sequence: CASSESPSGEQYF.

V and J are TRBV11-2 and TRBJ2-7, with 13 bases matching TRBD2. The CDR3 loop spans 19 amino acids. Trimming took 4 bases from V and 0 from J; bases not matched to a gene: 12. Germline lookup yields CDR1 SGHAT and CDR2 FQNNGV. CDR3 loop: CASSSRTSGSQALSYEQYF. CDR3 DNA: TGTGCCAGCAGCTCTCGGACTAGCGGGAGCCAAGCCCTCTCCTACGAGCAGTACTTC.

The chain combines TRBV6-5 with TRBJ1-6, with D unresolved. The ends were cut back, 1 base at V and 8 bases at J, with 6 bases in the middle. Germline CDR1 and CDR2: MNHEY and SVGAGI. The CDR3 length is 13 residues. For the CDR3, the DNA is TGTGCCAGCAGTTACTACGCGGATTCACCCCTCCACTTT. It codes for CASSYYADSPLHF.

V usage is TRBV5-4 and J usage is TRBJ2-4, with 9 bases fitting TRBD1. V lost 0 bases and J lost 4; bases outside the gene matches: 2. Germline CDR1 is SGHNT and CDR2 is YYREEE (reference sequence). The CDR3 sequence is 15 residues long. The CDR3 DNA follows: TGTGCCAGCAGCTTGGGGGGGACAGGGAAAAACATTCAGTACTTC. This sequence encodes CASSLGGTGKNIQYF.

A note on this clone: The same CDR3 arises from other DNA sequences in this sample as well. V usage is TRBV6-6 and J usage is TRBJ1-1, with no clear D. CDR3 length: 14 amino acids. V dropped 4 bases and J dropped 4 bases, with 13 bases sitting between them. Germline V CDR1 and CDR2: MNHNY, SVGAGI (reference sequence). The CDR3 coding sequence is TGTGCCAGCAGTTCTCAGGCCCGGGGCACTGAAGCTTTCTTT. The encoded protein is CASSSQARGTEAFF.

The rearrangement links TRBV5-4 to TRBJ2-3, with 9 bases fitting TRBD2. Losses at the gene ends were 3 bases for V and 7 bases for J; bases not matched to a gene: 9. The germline CDR1 and CDR2 sequences are SGHNT and YYREEE (reference sequence). The CDR3 has 15 amino acids. The CDR3 nucleotides read TGTGCCAGCAGCTCCTCTAGCGGGGCGGCCTATACGCAGTATTTT. This gives the protein CASSSSSGAAYTQYF. Full variable domain (remainder filled in from reference TRBV5-4 and TRBJ2-3): ETGVTQSPTHLIKTRGQQVTLRCSSQSGHNTVSWYQQALGQGPQFIFQYYREEENGRGNFPPRFSGLQFPNYSSELNVNALELDDSALYLCASSSSSGAAYTQYFGPGTRLTVL.

This rearrangement joins TRBV9 to TRBJ2-7, with D unclear. V was cut by 0 bases and J by 4 bases, with 11 bases left in between. Germline V gene sequence: CDR1 SGDLS, CDR2 YYNGEE. The CDR3 is made up of 14 amino acids. CDR3 sequence: CASSVGLDPYEQYF. The CDR3 DNA sequence: TGTGCCAGCAGCGTAGGTCTAGACCCATACGAGCAGTACTTC.

The chain carries TRBV19 and TRBJ2-7; TRBD1 matches 10 bases. The trim removed 0 bases at V and 3 bases at J, leaving 14 bases unmatched. Germline values: CDR1 LNHDA, CDR2 SQIVND (reference sequence). This CDR3 has 19 amino acids. As DNA, the CDR3 is TGTGCCAGTAGTATAGACCGGGACAGGGGTAGCGGTCCGCACTACGAGCAGTACTTC. It specifies CASSIDRDRGSGPHYEQYF.

The genes are TRBV1 and TRBJ2-1; the DNA was not used to check the table's D call, TRBD1. TRBV1 has pseudogene status. This CDR3 is built from 16 residues. The CDR3 protein is CTSSRGQGLGYNEQFF. As DNA, the CDR3 is TGCACCAGCAGCCGGGGACAGGGATTGGGGTACAATGAGCAGTTCTTC.

The chain employs TRBV4-1 and TRBJ1-1; 7 positions agree with TRBD1. The junction had 5 bases not matched to a gene; V was cut back by 4 bases and J by 0 bases. Germline CDR1 is MGHRA and CDR2 is YSYEKL. The CDR3 is made up of 15 amino acids. CDR3 sequence: CASSRSGGLNTEAFF. For the CDR3, the DNA is TGCGCCAGCAGCCGTTCAGGGGGTTTGAACACTGAAGCTTTCTTT.

V gene TRBV2 combines with J gene TRBJ2-5; D is unclear. Between the trimmed V and J ends, which lost 5 bases and 3 bases, there was a span of 10 bases. Germline V CDR1 and CDR2: SNHLY, FYNNEI. This CDR3 contains 13 residues. CDR3 protein: CASSRRIKETQYF. Written as DNA, the CDR3 is TGTGCCAGCAGTAGGCGGATAAAAGAGACCCAGTACTTC.

The V call is TRBV18, the J call TRBJ2-2; D not certain. The germline gives CDR1 KGHSH, CDR2 LQKENI. The V end was cut by 0 bases, the J end by 1 base, with 9 bases between. The CDR3 length is 16 residues. In nucleotides, the CDR3 is TGTGCCAGCTCACCACCGAACCGCGAGAACACCGGGGAGCTGTTTTTT. Translating gives CASSPPNRENTGELFF.

J is TRBJ2-7 and V is TRBV25-1; 8 bases agree with TRBD2. From germline, CDR1 is MGHDK and CDR2 SYGVNS. The CDR3 extends over 14 amino acids. After removal of 3 bases from V and 4 bases from J, the junction contained 5 bases not matched to a gene. The CDR3 region is CASSDTSGVYEQYF. The CDR3 nucleotides read TGTGCCAGCAGTGACACTAGCGGAGTTTACGAGCAGTACTTC.

The chain has TRBV30 and TRBJ1-2; weak D call: TRBD1 (5 bases). The CDR3 spans 14 residues. Trimming removed 0 bases at V and 7 bases at J, with 15 bases between. CDR1 GTSNPN and CDR2 SVGIG come from the germline V gene (reference sequence). The CDR3 nucleotides are TGTGCCTGGAGTGTAAAGGTCAGGGTTATTGGCTACACCTTC. This encodes CAWSVKVRVIGYTF.